The clone carrying this TCR beta chain was seen at least ten times. These data belong to a study of blood T cell repertoires in COVID-19. Across the study: Whether acute or convalescent, the COVID-19 samples came from the United States, Italy and Spain. From T cells, B-cell-depleted T cells, or PBMCs came the material, which was cDNA or gDNA.

V was clipped by 6 bases and J by 15 bases; unmatched bases: 7. Germline V gene sequence: CDR1 DFQATT, CDR2 SNEGSKA (reference sequence). This CDR3 has 10 amino acids. Source study methods: The assay estimated nucleated cells by amplifying reference gene primers. Only in-frame clones appear in the TCRdb table, and some are missing; sequencing was by immunoSEQ multiplex PCR. For V, J and clone size, that table is used; D and trimming come from the DNA. The sample records 200,000 to 300,000 clones, 75% to 90% being singletons. The clonotype was recovered from a man aged 25-45 years with active or convalescent COVID-19. The chain joins TRBV20-1 to TRBJ2-1; 8 bases map to TRBD1. Material: peripheral blood. CDR3 loop: CSAQGAESFF. The CDR3 DNA is TGCAGTGCCCAGGGGGCGGAATCGTTCTTC.